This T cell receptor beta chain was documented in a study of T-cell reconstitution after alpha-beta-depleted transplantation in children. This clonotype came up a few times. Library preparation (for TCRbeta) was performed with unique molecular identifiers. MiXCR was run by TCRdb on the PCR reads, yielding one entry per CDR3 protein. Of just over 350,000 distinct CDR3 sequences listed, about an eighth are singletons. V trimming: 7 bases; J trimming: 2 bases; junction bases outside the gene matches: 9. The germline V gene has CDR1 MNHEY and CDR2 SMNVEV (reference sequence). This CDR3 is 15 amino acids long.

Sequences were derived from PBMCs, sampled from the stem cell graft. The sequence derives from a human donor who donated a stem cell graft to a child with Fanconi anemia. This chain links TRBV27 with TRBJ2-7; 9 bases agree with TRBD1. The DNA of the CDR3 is TGTGCCAGCACCCCTCCCAGGACAGGGGCCTACGAGCAGTACTTC. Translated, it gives CASTPPRTGAYEQYF.